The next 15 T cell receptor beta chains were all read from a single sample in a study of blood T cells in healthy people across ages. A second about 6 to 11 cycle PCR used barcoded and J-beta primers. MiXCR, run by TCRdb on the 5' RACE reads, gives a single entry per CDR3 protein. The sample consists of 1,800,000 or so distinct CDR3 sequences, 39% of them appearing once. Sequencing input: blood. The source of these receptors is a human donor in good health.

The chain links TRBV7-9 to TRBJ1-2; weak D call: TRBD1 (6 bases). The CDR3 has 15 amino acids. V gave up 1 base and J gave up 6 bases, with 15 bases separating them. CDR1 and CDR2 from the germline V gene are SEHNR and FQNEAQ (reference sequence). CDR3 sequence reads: CASSLDWRGGDGYTF. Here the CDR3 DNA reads TGTGCCAGCAGCTTAGATTGGCGAGGGGGAGATGGCTACACCTTC.

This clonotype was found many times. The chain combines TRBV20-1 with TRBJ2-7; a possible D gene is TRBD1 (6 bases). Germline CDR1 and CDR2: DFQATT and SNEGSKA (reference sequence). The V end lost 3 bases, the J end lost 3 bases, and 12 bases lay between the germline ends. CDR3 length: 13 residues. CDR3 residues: CSARHRAVYEQYF. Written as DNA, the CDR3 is TGCAGTGCTAGGCACAGGGCGGTCTACGAGCAGTACTTC.

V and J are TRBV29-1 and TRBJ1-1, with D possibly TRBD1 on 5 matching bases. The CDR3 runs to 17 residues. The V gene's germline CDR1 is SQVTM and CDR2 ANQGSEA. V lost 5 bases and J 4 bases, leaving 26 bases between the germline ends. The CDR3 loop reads CSVLLAGGRGLSTEAFF. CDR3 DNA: TGCAGCGTTCTTTTGGCTGGGGGGAGGGGCTTGAGCACTGAAGCTTTCTTT.

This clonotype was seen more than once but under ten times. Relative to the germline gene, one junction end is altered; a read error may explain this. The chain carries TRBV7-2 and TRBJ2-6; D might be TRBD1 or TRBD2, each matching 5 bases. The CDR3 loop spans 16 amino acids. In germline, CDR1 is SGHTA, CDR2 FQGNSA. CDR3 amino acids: CASSHSGSSGANVRTF. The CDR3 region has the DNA TGTGCCAGCAGTCATAGTGGGAGCTCTGGGGCCAACGTCCGGACTTTC.

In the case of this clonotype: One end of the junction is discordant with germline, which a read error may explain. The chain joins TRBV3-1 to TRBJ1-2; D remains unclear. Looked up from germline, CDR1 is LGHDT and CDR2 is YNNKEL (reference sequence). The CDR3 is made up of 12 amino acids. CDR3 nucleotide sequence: TGTGCCTGCAGCCAAGCACGGGATGGCTACACCTTC. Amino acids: CACSQARDGYTF. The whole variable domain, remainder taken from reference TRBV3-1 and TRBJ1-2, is DTAVSQTPKYLVTQMGNDKSIKCEQNLGHDTMYWYKQDSKKFLKIMFSYNNKELIINETVPNRFSPKSPDKAHLNLHINSLELGDSAVYFCACSQARDGYTFGSGTRLTVV.

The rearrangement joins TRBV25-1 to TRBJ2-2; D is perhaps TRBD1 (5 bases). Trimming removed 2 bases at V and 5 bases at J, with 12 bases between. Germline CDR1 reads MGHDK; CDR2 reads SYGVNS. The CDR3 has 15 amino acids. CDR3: CASSEGARFTGELFF. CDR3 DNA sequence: TGTGCCAGCAGTGAAGGGGCTCGATTTACCGGGGAGCTGTTTTTT.

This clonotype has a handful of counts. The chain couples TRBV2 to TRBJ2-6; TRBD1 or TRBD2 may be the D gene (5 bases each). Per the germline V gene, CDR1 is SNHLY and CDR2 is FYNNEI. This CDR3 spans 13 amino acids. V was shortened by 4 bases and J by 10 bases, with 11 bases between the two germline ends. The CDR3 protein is CASSADWGNVLTF. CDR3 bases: TGTGCCAGCAGTGCGGATTGGGGGAACGTCCTGACTTTC.

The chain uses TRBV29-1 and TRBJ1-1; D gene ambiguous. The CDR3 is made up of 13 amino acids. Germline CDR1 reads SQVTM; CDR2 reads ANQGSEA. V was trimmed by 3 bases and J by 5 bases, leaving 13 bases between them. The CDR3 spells CSVEMVGRTEAFF. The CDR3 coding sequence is TGCAGCGTTGAGATGGTAGGTCGGACTGAAGCTTTCTTT. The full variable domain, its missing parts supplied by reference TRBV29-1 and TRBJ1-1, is SAVISQKPSRDICQRGTSLTIQCQVDSQVTMMFWYRQQPGQSLTLIATANQGSEATYESGFVIDKFPISRPNLTFSTLTVSNMSPEDSSIYLCSVEMVGRTEAFFGQGTRLTVV.

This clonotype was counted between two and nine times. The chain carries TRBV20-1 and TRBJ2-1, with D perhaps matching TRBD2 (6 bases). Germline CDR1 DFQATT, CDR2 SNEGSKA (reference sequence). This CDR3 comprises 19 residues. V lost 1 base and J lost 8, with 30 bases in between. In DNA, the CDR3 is TGCAGTGCTAGAGGACGACTAGTTCTTTCCCGCGCGACGTGGTATGAGCAGTTCTTC. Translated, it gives CSARGRLVLSRATWYEQFF.

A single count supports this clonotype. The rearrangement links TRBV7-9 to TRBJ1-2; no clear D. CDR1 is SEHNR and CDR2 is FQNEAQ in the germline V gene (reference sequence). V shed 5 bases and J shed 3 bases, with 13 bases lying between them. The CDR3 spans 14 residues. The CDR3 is CASSPEGIYYGYTF. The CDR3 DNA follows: TGTGCCAGCAGCCCAGAGGGCATCTACTATGGCTACACCTTC.

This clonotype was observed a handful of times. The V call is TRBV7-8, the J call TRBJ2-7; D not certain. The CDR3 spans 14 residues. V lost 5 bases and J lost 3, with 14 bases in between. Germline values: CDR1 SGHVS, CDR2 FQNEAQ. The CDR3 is CASSMPKGVYEQYF. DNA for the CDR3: TGTGCCAGCAGCATGCCTAAAGGTGTCTACGAGCAGTACTTC.

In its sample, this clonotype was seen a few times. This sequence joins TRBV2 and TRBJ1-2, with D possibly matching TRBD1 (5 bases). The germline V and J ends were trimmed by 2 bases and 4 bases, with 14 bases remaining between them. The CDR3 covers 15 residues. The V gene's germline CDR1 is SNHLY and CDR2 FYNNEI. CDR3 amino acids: CASSERGTATYGYTF. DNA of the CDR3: TGTGCCAGCAGTGAACGGGGGACGGCTACCTATGGCTACACCTTC.

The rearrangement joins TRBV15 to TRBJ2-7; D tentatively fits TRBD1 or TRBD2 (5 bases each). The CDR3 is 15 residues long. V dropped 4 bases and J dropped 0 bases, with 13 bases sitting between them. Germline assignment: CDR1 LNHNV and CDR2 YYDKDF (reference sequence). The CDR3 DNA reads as TGTGCCACCAGCACCCACTCGGGGACCTCCTACGAGCAGTACTTC. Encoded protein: CATSTHSGTSYEQYF.

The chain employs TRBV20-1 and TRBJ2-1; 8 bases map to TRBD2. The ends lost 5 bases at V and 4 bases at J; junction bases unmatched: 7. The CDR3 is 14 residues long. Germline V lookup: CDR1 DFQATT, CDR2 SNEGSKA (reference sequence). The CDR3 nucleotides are TGCAGTGCTCGTACGGGACTAGGGTACAATGAGCAGTTCTTC. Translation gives CSARTGLGYNEQFF.

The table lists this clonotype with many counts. In DNA form, the CDR3 reads TGTGCCAGCAGCTTAGGTCCGGCGGATGATATTAGACTAAATGAGCAGTTCTTC. Translation: CASSLGPADDIRLNEQFF. The chain recombines TRBV7-2 with TRBJ2-1; a weak D match, TRBD2 (5 bases). Trimming took off 1 base at V and 7 bases at J, with 23 bases between the two ends. The length of the CDR3 is 18 residues. Germline V CDR1 and CDR2: SGHTA, FQGNSA.